The 10 T cell receptor beta chains in this list originate from one sample, sequenced in a study of yellow fever vaccine responses in identical twins. Each CDR3 protein gets one entry after TCRdb re-called the RT-PCR reads with MiXCR. The data show about 13,000 distinct CDR3 sequences, roughly 81% seen once. The sequencing here drew on T cells from blood (PBMCs), unsorted or a sorted subset (not recorded which), taken before or after yellow fever vaccination (not recorded which). The receptors stem from a woman younger than 30 who received the yellow fever vaccine.

The chain joins TRBV11-1 to TRBJ2-1; D not certain. The germline V gene encodes CDR1 SGHAT and CDR2 FQDESV (reference sequence). CDR3 length equals 12 residues. V was pared by 3 bases and J by 9 bases, with 9 bases between. The CDR3 here is CASSFIQAEQFF. In DNA form, the CDR3 reads TGTGCCAGCAGCTTTATTCAGGCTGAGCAGTTCTTC.

The chain couples TRBV14 to TRBJ2-1; no clear D. The CDR3 runs to 11 residues. V gave up 1 base and J gave up 8 bases, with 3 bases separating them. In germline, CDR1 is SGHDN, CDR2 FVKESK. This CDR3 reads CASSQGYEQFF. DNA for the CDR3: TGTGCCAGCAGCCAAGGATATGAGCAGTTCTTC.

J is TRBJ2-5 and V is TRBV23-1, with TRBD1 matching over 7 bases. TRBV23-1 is an open reading frame whose function is uncertain. The trim removed 7 bases at V and 0 bases at J, leaving 11 bases unmatched. This CDR3 region has 16 residues. The CDR3, as DNA: TGCGCCAGCACCACGCACCGGGGACAGAACCAAGAGACCCAGTACTTC. It specifies CASTTHRGQNQETQYF.

The chain combines TRBV18 with TRBJ1-1, with D perhaps TRBD1 (6 bases). V lost 4 bases and J 3 bases, leaving 12 bases between the germline ends. The CDR3 loop spans 14 amino acids. CDR1 is KGHSH and CDR2 is LQKENI in the germline V gene. The CDR3 is CASSLQGRDTEAFF. The CDR3, as DNA: TGTGCCAGCTCACTACAGGGTCGGGACACTGAAGCTTTCTTT. The complete variable domain, with remaining parts taken from reference TRBV18 and TRBJ1-1, reads NAGVMQNPRHLVRRRGQEARLRCSPMKGHSHVYWYRQLPEEGLKFMVYLQKENIIDESGMPKERFSAEFPKEGPSILRIQQVVRGDSAAYFCASSLQGRDTEAFFGQGTRLTVV.

This clonotype was picked up one time. This sequence joins TRBV11-2 and TRBJ2-7, with a tentative D call TRBD2 (5 bases). The CDR3 totals 15 residues. The germline gives CDR1 SGHAT, CDR2 FQNNGV. V dropped 5 bases and J dropped 3 bases, with 17 bases sitting between them. The CDR3 nucleotides read TGTGCCAGCAGCCGCCTGGCGTCCGCGGGCTACGAGCAGTACTTC. Its translation: CASSRLASAGYEQYF.

This clonotype was observed a few times. The chain employs TRBV30 and TRBJ2-3; the D call may be TRBD1 or TRBD2 (6 bases each). Germline values: CDR1 GTSNPN, CDR2 SVGIG (reference sequence). The CDR3 is made up of 15 amino acids. Trimming cost V 0 bases and J 4 bases, with 14 bases left between them. CDR3 protein: CAWSVKGGLSDTQYF. The DNA for the CDR3 is TGTGCCTGGAGTGTTAAGGGGGGTTTGTCAGATACGCAGTATTTT.

This sequence joins TRBV10-3 and TRBJ2-7, with a weak D call TRBD2 (5 bases). V dropped 6 bases and J dropped 6 bases, with 9 bases sitting between them. Germline CDR1 and CDR2: ENHRY and SYGVKD. The CDR3 loop spans 11 amino acids. This CDR3 reads CAIRDSSEQYF. For the CDR3, the DNA is TGTGCCATCAGGGACTCCAGCGAGCAGTACTTC.

The chain links TRBV20-1 to TRBJ2-1; possibly TRBD1 or TRBD2 for D (5 bases each). Per germline, CDR1 DFQATT and CDR2 SNEGSKA (reference sequence). Trimming cost V 4 bases and J 4 bases, with 11 bases left between them. The CDR3 runs 13 residues. The DNA for the CDR3 is TGCAGTGCTAAGAGGGGACCTTACAATGAGCAGTTCTTC. The encoded protein is CSAKRGPYNEQFF.

This chain's CDR3 is CSAKKLAGVLDTQYF. Written as DNA, the CDR3 is TGCAGTGCAAAAAAACTAGCGGGGGTTTTAGATACGCAGTATTTT. The chain has TRBV20-1 and TRBJ2-3; 11 nucleotides match TRBD2. The germline V gene encodes CDR1 DFQATT and CDR2 SNEGSKA (reference sequence). CDR3 length: 15 amino acids. V shed 6 bases and J 5 bases; nucleotides not matched to a gene: 10.

This chain joins TRBV11-3 and TRBJ2-5; D is possibly TRBD1 (6 bases). Germline-derived CDR1 and CDR2 are SGHNT and YENEEA. Trimming removed 4 bases from V and 4 bases from J, with 16 bases in between. The CDR3 has 15 amino acids. CDR3 coding DNA: TGTGCCAGCAGCTATCAGACAGGTCTTTTAGAGACCCAGTACTTC. The encoded protein is CASSYQTGLLETQYF. Complete variable domain (other parts from reference TRBV11-3 and TRBJ2-5): EAGVVQSPRYKIIEKKQPVAFWCNPISGHNTLYWYLQNLGQGPELLIRYENEEAVDDSQLPKDRFSAERLKGVDSTLKIQPAELGDSAVYLCASSYQTGLLETQYFGPGTRLLVL.